This TCR beta chain was captured in a study of T cell repertoires in cytomegalovirus infection. Study details: As its CMV epitopes, the study selected recently identified HLA-C-restricted and well-studied HLA-B-restricted targets. The study's findings and limits: Based on cumulative public TCR beta family frequency, carriers of CMV plus the relevant HLA were identified.

This clonotype has a count of ten or more. What it recognizes is unknown. Each CDR3 protein is one row after TCRdb ran MiXCR on the reads. The table shows some 700,000 distinct CDR3 sequences, with 33% occurring only once. The CDR3 is 15 amino acids. The germline CDR1 and CDR2 sequences are SGHAT and FQNNGV. The V end lost 5 bases, the J end lost 8 bases, and 19 bases lay between the germline ends. The V gene is TRBV11-2, the J gene TRBJ2-1; no reliable D call. The source was cultured PBMCs, collected from culture after CMV antigen stimulation. This TCR was sampled from a human donor in good health (CMV status not recorded). Some clones in this sample may be carry-over from other donors' samples. In DNA, the CDR3 is TGTGCCAGCAGCCCCATCGCCGGATTTGTGTATGAGCAGTTCTTC. Its protein is CASSPIAGFVYEQFF.